This T cell receptor (beta chain) was obtained from a study of blood T cell repertoires in COVID-19. The V end was cut by 6 bases, the J end by 6 bases, with 12 bases between. The CDR3 runs 13 residues. Profiled with immunoSEQ multiplex PCR; TCRdb holds only in-frame clones, not every one. Here the sample spans roughly 150,000 clones, 75% to 90% being singletons. This clonotype was sampled from a man in his fifties or sixties who had recovered from COVID-19. The chain uses TRBV12-3 or TRBV12-4 and TRBJ2-1; D call uncertain. The specimen was PBMCs or T cells enriched from blood (not recorded which). CDR3 sequence reads: CASSPTPSNEQFF. The CDR3, as DNA: TGTGCCAGCAGCCCCACCCCCAGCAATGAGCAGTTCTTC.